Each of the 13 T cell receptor beta chains below was sequenced from the same sample in a study of identifying expanded T cells in peripheral blood. The method was immunoSEQ multiplex PCR; TCRdb's version includes in-frame clones alone and lacks a portion of them. The table records fewer than 110,000 clones, around nine tenths of them present only once. Sequencing used blood. Receptors were obtained from a person aged 18 to 75 in good health.

This chain joins TRBV6-5 and TRBJ2-1, with D uncertain. Trimming stripped 2 bases from V and 6 bases from J, with 11 bases between. This CDR3 region has 14 residues. CDR1 is MNHEY, CDR2 SVGAGI, per germline. The CDR3 is CASSYTTAPNEQFF. The CDR3 coding sequence is TGTGCCAGCAGTTACACGACCGCGCCCAATGAGCAGTTCTTC.

The rearrangement uses TRBV6-5 and TRBJ2-7; tentatively, D is TRBD2 (6 bases). Germline V gene sequence: CDR1 MNHEY, CDR2 SVGAGI. Trimming took 2 bases from V and 5 from J, leaving 16 bases between them. The CDR3 is 15 amino acids. The CDR3: CASSYGTRAPHEQYF. In nucleotides, the CDR3 is TGTGCCAGCAGTTACGGGACTCGGGCACCCCACGAGCAGTACTTC.

This sequence joins TRBV27 and TRBJ1-4; D not resolved. Trimming shortened V by 6 bases and J by 4 bases, and 9 bases separated the two germline ends. CDR1 is MNHEY, CDR2 SMNVEV, per germline (reference sequence). This CDR3 is 13 amino acids long. CDR3 nucleotides: TGTGCCAGCAGAGGCCAGTTTAATGAAAAACTGTTTTTT. Amino acid sequence: CASRGQFNEKLFF.

This rearrangement joins TRBV13 to TRBJ2-7, with a weak D call TRBD2 (6 bases). From germline, CDR1 is PRHDT and CDR2 FYEKMQ (reference sequence). The CDR3 runs 15 residues. Trimming cost V 5 bases and J 5 bases, with 19 bases left between them. Here the CDR3 DNA reads TGTGCCAGCAGCCACTACCCCTCCGGGAGCCACGAGCAGTACTTC. Translation gives CASSHYPSGSHEQYF.

The chain carries TRBV7-9 and TRBJ1-2; no definite D call. Germline V gives CDR1 SEHNR, CDR2 FQNEAQ (reference sequence). Trimming took off 1 base at V and 4 bases at J, with 4 bases between the two ends. The CDR3 loop spans 12 amino acids. This CDR3 reads CASSLEAYGYTF. DNA for the CDR3: TGTGCCAGCAGCTTAGAGGCCTATGGCTACACCTTC.

The CDR3 here is CASSFHGQGYGYTF. CDR3 DNA sequence: TGTGCCAGCAGCTTTCATGGACAGGGCTATGGCTACACCTTC. The chain is built from TRBV7-2 and TRBJ1-2; 8 nucleotides match TRBD1. Germline V gives CDR1 SGHTA, CDR2 FQGNSA. J lost 4 bases, V lost 3 bases, and 4 bases had no gene match. This CDR3 contains 14 residues.

The chain carries TRBV2 and TRBJ2-5; 10 nucleotides agree with TRBD1. The CDR3 totals 15 residues. Germline CDR1 SNHLY, CDR2 FYNNEI. V dropped 7 bases and J dropped 3; count of bases not matched to a gene: 8. The CDR3 sequence: CASTRWGTGEETQYF. The CDR3 coding sequence is TGTGCCAGCACAAGATGGGGGACAGGGGAAGAGACCCAGTACTTC.

V usage is TRBV6-5 and J usage is TRBJ1-2; D unresolved. CDR1 is MNHEY and CDR2 is SVGAGI in the germline V gene. The CDR3 is 14 amino acids. V lost 5 bases, J lost 7 bases, and 17 bases lay in between. DNA for the CDR3: TGTGCCAGCAGTCGATCGGTGGAGGGCGGTGGCTACACCTTC. Protein: CASSRSVEGGGYTF.

This clone appeared a single time. V usage is TRBV5-4 and J usage is TRBJ1-2, with TRBD1 as a possible D gene (6 bases). The CDR3 has 14 amino acids. Germline values: CDR1 SGHNT, CDR2 YYREEE (reference sequence). V was trimmed by 0 bases and J by 6 bases, leaving 12 bases between them. The CDR3 protein is CASSLAGTHHGYTF. In DNA form, the CDR3 reads TGTGCCAGCAGCTTGGCCGGGACACATCATGGCTACACCTTC.

The chain links TRBV2 to TRBJ2-5; D is unresolved. Germline CDR1 and CDR2: SNHLY and FYNNEI. This CDR3 is 13 amino acids long. Deletions cut 1 base from V and 2 bases from J, with 5 bases between. The CDR3 DNA is TGTGCCAGCAGTGAAGAGAATCAAGAGACCCAGTACTTC. Protein product: CASSEENQETQYF.

V gene TRBV27 combines with J gene TRBJ1-2; possible D gene TRBD1, 6 bases. The germline V gene encodes CDR1 MNHEY and CDR2 SMNVEV (reference sequence). The CDR3 has 13 residues. Trimming left V 3 bases short and J 3 bases short, with 8 bases between. The chain's CDR3 is CASSLTGHYGYTF. As DNA, the CDR3 is TGTGCCAGCAGTTTGACAGGACACTATGGCTACACCTTC.

This chain joins TRBV4-1 and TRBJ1-5, with 8 bases aligning to TRBD1. V lost 4 bases and J lost 5; bases outside the gene matches: 13. Per the germline V gene, CDR1 is MGHRA and CDR2 is YSYEKL. CDR3 length equals 17 residues. The CDR3 is CASSPRYQGASYQPQHF. DNA for the CDR3: TGCGCCAGCAGCCCACGGTACCAGGGGGCTTCGTATCAGCCCCAGCATTTT.

This clone appeared a few times. The rearrangement uses TRBV23-1 and TRBJ1-4, with D unclear. Being an ORF, TRBV23-1 has a function that is uncertain. The CDR3 runs 16 residues. V dropped 0 bases and J dropped 0 bases, with 8 bases sitting between them. DNA of the CDR3: TGCGCCAGCAGTCAATCAACACCCTCAACTAATGAAAAACTGTTTTTT. It is translated as CASSQSTPSTNEKLFF.